This TCR beta chain originates from a study of monozygotic twins with cystic fibrosis. General study findings and limits: In this small cohort, shared CDR3 numbers showed no association with age, concordance or disease severity.

V gave up 9 bases and J gave up 8 bases, with 10 bases separating them. This CDR3 has 11 amino acids. Germline V gene data show CDR1 as SNHLY and CDR2 as FYNNEI. Only in-frame clones appear in the TCRdb table, and some are missing; sequencing was by immunoSEQ multiplex PCR. The sample lists roughly 10,000 clones; more than 95% were seen once. With respect to this clone: Its specificity is not known.

The chain recombines TRBV2 with TRBJ1-4; D gene unclear. This sequence originates from a boy aged 5 to 17 with cystic fibrosis. Sample: blood. CDR3 DNA: TGTGCCAGTACACTCGGGGAAAAACTGTTTTTT. Residues: CASTLGEKLFF.